The present T cell receptor beta chain was sequenced within a study of T-cell reconstitution after alpha-beta-depleted transplantation in children. There are a few counts of this clonotype. Its antigen is not identified. CDR3 size: 12 residues. Germline V CDR1 and CDR2: SGHVS, FQNEAQ. V was clipped by 4 bases and J by 5 bases, with 9 bases between them. Unique molecular identifiers were incorporated during preparation of the TCRbeta library. TCRdb reanalysed the PCR reads using MiXCR and keeps one entry per CDR3 protein. The sample lists approximately 190,000 distinct CDR3 sequences; under 8.5% were seen once. Study-level points and caveats: Expanded graft clones, several hundred of them, were reportedly the source of alpha-beta T cells about two months after transplant. Most T-cell counts and diversity one year after the transplant came from T cells that were newly produced. After transplant, high TCRbeta diversity at day 60 in some patients arose from surviving recipient T cells and thymic progenitors.

The TCR was taken from a male patient aged 2 to 10 who had a stem cell transplant for acute myeloid leukemia, so the T cells may come from the graft donor. This chain connects TRBV7-8 to TRBJ2-7; no definite D call. The sequenced sample was PBMCs, mostly from graft donor cells, obtained 360 days after TCRalphabeta/CD19-depleted stem cell transplant. CDR3 sequence (DNA): TGTGCCAGCAGCTCATATTTGGACGAGCAGTACGTC. Amino acids: CASSSYLDEQYV.